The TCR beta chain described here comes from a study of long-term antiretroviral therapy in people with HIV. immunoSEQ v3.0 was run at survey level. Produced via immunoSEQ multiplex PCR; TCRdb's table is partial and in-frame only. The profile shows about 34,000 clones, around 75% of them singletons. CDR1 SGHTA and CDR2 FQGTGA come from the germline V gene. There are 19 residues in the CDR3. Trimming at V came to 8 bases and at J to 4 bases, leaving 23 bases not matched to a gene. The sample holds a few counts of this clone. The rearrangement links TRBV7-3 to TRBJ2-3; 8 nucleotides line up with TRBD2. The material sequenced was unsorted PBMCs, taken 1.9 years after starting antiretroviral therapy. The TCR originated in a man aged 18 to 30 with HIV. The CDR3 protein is CASSSGRAGATSGADTQYF. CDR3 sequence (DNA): TGTGCCAGCTCGTCCGGGCGAGCGGGGGCCACAAGTGGGGCAGATACGCAGTATTTT. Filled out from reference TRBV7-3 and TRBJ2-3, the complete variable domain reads GAGVSQTPSNKVTEKGKYVELRCDPISGHTALYWYRQSLGQGPEFLIYFQGTGAADDSGLPNDRFFAVRPEGSVSTLKIQRTERGDSAVYLCASSSGRAGATSGADTQYFGPGTRLTVL.